The 27 T cell receptor beta chains reported below all come from one sample, sequenced in a study of T cell responses to AZD1222 COVID-19 vaccine. The method was immunoSEQ multiplex PCR; TCRdb's version includes in-frame clones alone and lacks a portion of them. In the table there are 110,000 to 150,000 clones, just over 90% of which are singletons. The specimen comprised peripheral blood, sampled on day 0 of AZD1222 vaccination. The source is an adult in good health.

The chain is built from TRBV4-1 and TRBJ1-1; D not resolved. Trimming removed 5 bases from V and 3 bases from J, with 13 bases in between. The CDR3 runs 14 residues. Germline V gene data show CDR1 as MGHRA and CDR2 as YSYEKL. In DNA form, the CDR3 reads TGCGCCAGCAGCACAGCATCCGGGGACACTGAAGCTTTCTTT. Its translation: CASSTASGDTEAFF.

The gene calls are TRBV4-3 and TRBJ1-5; the D is unclear. Trimming shortened V by 0 bases and J by 3 bases, and 9 bases separated the two germline ends. The CDR3 totals 15 residues. Germline loops: CDR1 LGHNA, CDR2 YSLEER. Here the CDR3 reads CASSQEARTNQPQHF. CDR3 sequence (DNA): TGCGCCAGCAGCCAAGAAGCACGGACCAATCAGCCCCAGCATTTT.

The CDR3 loop reads CASSGGRSTDTQYF. The CDR3 DNA is TGTGCCAGCAGCGGGGGACGTAGCACAGATACGCAGTATTTT. The rearrangement uses TRBV2 and TRBJ2-3; D possibly corresponds to TRBD2 (6 bases). The germline gives CDR1 SNHLY, CDR2 FYNNEI. This CDR3 spans 14 amino acids. V lost 6 bases and J 0 bases, leaving 10 bases between the germline ends. Filled out from reference TRBV2 and TRBJ2-3, the complete variable domain reads EPEVTQTPSHQVTQMGQEVILRCVPISNHLYFYWYRQILGQKVEFLVSFYNNEISEKSEIFDDQFSVERPDGSNFTLKIRSTKLEDSAMYFCASSGGRSTDTQYFGPGTRLTVL.

The gene calls are TRBV5-1 and TRBJ1-2; D possibly corresponds to TRBD1 (6 bases). V was cut by 0 bases and J by 4 bases, with 16 bases left in between. This CDR3 has 16 residues. The germline V gene has CDR1 SGHRS and CDR2 YFSETQ. The CDR3 is CASSLVLRGGPYGYTF. The CDR3 bases are TGCGCCAGCAGCTTGGTATTGCGGGGGGGCCCCTATGGCTACACCTTC.

The chain employs TRBV2 and TRBJ2-5; 12 bases map to TRBD1. Losses at the gene ends were 8 bases for V and 7 bases for J; bases not matched to a gene: 11. Germline V gives CDR1 SNHLY, CDR2 FYNNEI. This CDR3 is built from 15 residues. CDR3 residues: CASDGTGGPGGTQYF. The CDR3 DNA reads TGTGCCAGCGACGGGACAGGGGGCCCTGGGGGGACCCAGTACTTC.

J is TRBJ1-1 and V is TRBV5-4, with D uncertain. Germline-derived CDR1 and CDR2 are SGHNT and YYREEE (reference sequence). The CDR3 covers 13 residues. Trimming stripped 2 bases from V and 2 bases from J, with 7 bases between. CDR3 DNA sequence: TGTGCCAGCAGCTTACCGGGAAACACTGAAGCTTTCTTT. Residues: CASSLPGNTEAFF.

This clone has just one count. The chain links TRBV4-1 to TRBJ1-5; D not certain. The V and J ends lost 1 base and 0 bases respectively, with 13 bases between them. From germline, CDR1 is MGHRA and CDR2 YSYEKL. CDR3 length: 17 amino acids. CDR3 region: CASSQGAVKYSNQPQHF. In nucleotides, the CDR3 is TGCGCCAGCAGCCAAGGCGCCGTCAAGTATAGCAATCAGCCCCAGCATTTT.

This clone came up once. The chain has TRBV19 and TRBJ1-6; TRBD1 is a possible D gene (6 bases). Trimming removed 5 bases at V and 10 bases at J, with 15 bases between. The CDR3 is 14 residues long. Germline values: CDR1 LNHDA, CDR2 SQIVND (reference sequence). The CDR3 region has the DNA TGTGCCAGTAGTGATACAGGGCCAAGGTCACCCCTCCACTTT. Residues: CASSDTGPRSPLHF.

V and J are TRBV3-1 (or the pseudogene TRBV3-2) and TRBJ2-7; D unresolved. CDR3 length equals 13 residues. The germline V gene has CDR1 LGHDT and CDR2 YNNKEL (reference sequence). V was cut by 3 bases and J by 3 bases, with 9 bases left in between. In nucleotides, the CDR3 is TGTGCCAGCAGCCACAGGAGAAACTACGAGCAGTACTTC. The encoded protein is CASSHRRNYEQYF.

The chain uses TRBV4-3 and TRBJ2-2; 12 bases agree with TRBD1. Germline values: CDR1 LGHNA, CDR2 YSLEER. The J segment lost 7 bases and the V segment lost 1 base, leaving 4 bases of the junction unmatched. The CDR3 is made up of 16 amino acids. The CDR3 sequence: CASSQGGTGGHGELFF. CDR3 nucleotide sequence: TGCGCCAGCAGCCAAGGCGGGACAGGGGGCCACGGGGAGCTGTTTTTT.

This sequence joins TRBV6-5 and TRBJ2-7; D possibly corresponds to TRBD2 (6 bases). The V end lost 1 base, the J end lost 3 bases, and 10 bases lay between the germline ends. Germline V CDR1 and CDR2: MNHEY, SVGAGI. CDR3 size: 14 residues. The CDR3 region has the DNA TGTGCCAGCAGTTACTTCCAGGGAGGCTACGAGCAGTACTTC. Translating it yields CASSYFQGGYEQYF.

J is TRBJ1-4 and V is TRBV6-5; 7 positions match TRBD1. This CDR3 has 11 amino acids. The V gene's germline CDR1 is MNHEY and CDR2 SVGAGI. The trim removed 7 bases at V and 17 bases at J, leaving 10 bases unmatched. Here the CDR3 DNA reads TGTGCCAGCACCACAGGACAGGTGGTATTTTTT. Protein: CASTTGQVVFF.

This sequence joins TRBV18 and TRBJ1-2; D gene uncertain. The CDR3 is made up of 16 amino acids. Deletions cut 0 bases from V and 10 bases from J, with 21 bases between. Germline CDR1 is KGHSH and CDR2 is LQKENI. The CDR3 is CASSPPFQAPLVNYTF. For the CDR3, the DNA is TGTGCCAGCTCACCACCGTTCCAAGCCCCGCTAGTTAACTACACCTTC.

J is TRBJ1-2 and V is TRBV27; tentatively, D is TRBD1 (5 bases). Per germline, CDR1 MNHEY and CDR2 SMNVEV (reference sequence). V was cut by 3 bases and J by 5 bases, with 10 bases left in between. The CDR3 is made up of 13 amino acids. CDR3 loop: CASSFGGGYGYTF. The CDR3 bases are TGTGCCAGCAGTTTTGGGGGGGGTTATGGCTACACCTTC.

This chain links TRBV7-8 with TRBJ2-6; D is uncertain. Between the trimmed V and J ends, which lost 0 bases and 0 bases, there was a span of 9 bases. The CDR3 runs to 17 residues. Germline values: CDR1 SGHVS, CDR2 FQNEAQ. CDR3 loop: CASSLAKMTSGANVLTF. CDR3 nucleotides: TGTGCCAGCAGCTTAGCTAAAATGACCTCTGGGGCCAACGTCCTGACTTTC.

The chain employs TRBV12-3 or TRBV12-4 and TRBJ1-1, with unresolved D. V lost 2 bases, J lost 4 bases, and 5 bases lay in between. This CDR3 is built from 12 residues. The CDR3 bases are TGTGCCAGCAGTTTACGGGGCACTGAAGCTTTCTTT. This codes for CASSLRGTEAFF.

V and J are TRBV7-3 and TRBJ2-7; D call uncertain. Germline V CDR1 and CDR2: SGHTA, FQGTGA. V lost 0 bases to trimming and J lost 6 bases, with 9 bases between them. This CDR3 spans 13 amino acids. In nucleotides, the CDR3 is TGTGCCAGCAGCTTAACGCAGAGGAGCGAGCAGTACTTC. Protein: CASSLTQRSEQYF.

The rearrangement uses TRBV18 and TRBJ2-1; 14 bases agree with TRBD2. With V trimmed by 3 bases and J by 8 bases, 3 bases remained unmatched. Per the germline V gene, CDR1 is KGHSH and CDR2 is LQKENI. CDR3 length equals 15 residues. The CDR3 region has the DNA TGTGCCAGCTCACCTCCGGGACTAGCGGGGGATGAGCAGTTCTTC. This codes for CASSPPGLAGDEQFF.

V and J are TRBV19 and TRBJ1-2; D remains ambiguous. Germline loops: CDR1 LNHDA, CDR2 SQIVND (reference sequence). Deletions cut 3 bases from V and 4 bases from J, with 15 bases between. CDR3 size: 15 residues. CDR3 in DNA: TGTGCCAGTAGTATTATCGGAGCGGTCGGCTATGGCTACACCTTC. This sequence encodes CASSIIGAVGYGYTF.

V usage is TRBV12-3 or TRBV12-4 and J usage is TRBJ1-5; the D gene is possibly TRBD1 (5 bases). This CDR3 comprises 13 residues. Deletions cut 4 bases from V and 7 bases from J, with 11 bases between. The CDR3: CASSSRGGQPQHF. The CDR3 bases are TGTGCCAGCAGTTCCCGGGGGGGGCAGCCCCAGCATTTT.

This clone is a singleton in its sample. The DNA for the CDR3 is TGTGCCAGCAGCTGGGTGACAGGGTGGCCTAATTCACCCCTCCACTTT. This codes for CASSWVTGWPNSPLHF. This sequence joins TRBV5-6 and TRBJ1-6; 7 positions match TRBD1. The trim removed 3 bases at V and 6 bases at J, leaving 9 bases unmatched. The CDR3 contains 16 residues. CDR1 is SGHDT, CDR2 YYEEEE, per germline. Looking up the rest from reference TRBV5-6 and TRBJ1-6 gives the full variable domain: DAGVTQSPTHLIKTRGQQVTLRCSPKSGHDTVSWYQQALGQGPQFIFQYYEEEERQRGNFPDRFSGHQFPNYSSELNVNALLLGDSALYLCASSWVTGWPNSPLHFGNGTRLTVT.

DNA of the CDR3: TGTGCCAGCAGTTACTATCCCTATGGCTACACCTTC. It yields the protein CASSYYPYGYTF. V gene TRBV6-5 combines with J gene TRBJ1-2; no clear D. The CDR3 has 12 amino acids. Trimming took 1 base from V and 4 from J, leaving 4 bases between them. Germline V gene lookup returns CDR1 MNHEY and CDR2 SVGAGI.

The rearrangement uses TRBV4-2 and TRBJ2-7; D is possibly TRBD2 (6 bases). The CDR3 length is 17 residues. V was trimmed by 2 bases and J by 6 bases, leaving 23 bases between them. CDR1 and CDR2 (germline): LGHNA, YNFKEQ. This chain's CDR3 is CASSQKGVIARGGEQYF. The CDR3 DNA reads as TGTGCCAGCAGCCAAAAAGGGGTCATAGCGCGGGGCGGCGAGCAGTACTTC.

CDR3 sequence: CASSDYREGTEAFF. DNA of the CDR3: TGTGCCAGCAGTGATTATAGGGAGGGCACTGAAGCTTTCTTT. The rearrangement uses TRBV25-1 and TRBJ1-1; D gene uncertain. The CDR3 is 14 residues long. CDR1 is MGHDK, CDR2 SYGVNS, per germline. The V and J ends lost 3 bases and 4 bases respectively, with 12 bases between them. The full variable domain, with the rest looked up from reference TRBV25-1 and TRBJ1-1, is EADIYQTPRYLVIGTGKKITLECSQTMGHDKMYWYQQDPGMELHLIHYSYGVNSTEKGDLSSESTVSRIRTEHFPLTLESARPSHTSQYLCASSDYREGTEAFFGQGTRLTVV.

V is TRBV19 and J is TRBJ1-5; D possibly corresponds to TRBD1 (6 bases). This CDR3 region has 19 residues. CDR1 is LNHDA, CDR2 SQIVND, per germline (reference sequence). The V end lost 1 base, the J end lost 0 bases, and 19 bases lay between the germline ends. The CDR3 nucleotides are TGTGCCAGTAGTATAGCACCCCAAAGCAGGGGTTTTAGCAATCAGCCCCAGCATTTT. Amino acids: CASSIAPQSRGFSNQPQHF.

The chain joins TRBV4-1 to TRBJ1-6; unclear D gene. Germline CDR1 and CDR2: MGHRA and YSYEKL. This CDR3 contains 13 residues. Trimming pared 1 base from V and 10 bases from J, leaving 8 bases between. CDR3 bases: TGCGCCAGCAGCCAAGTGGCCGACTCACCCCTCCACTTT. As protein: CASSQVADSPLHF.

The chain couples TRBV7-9 to TRBJ1-1, with no clear D. Trimming stripped 3 bases from V and 8 bases from J, with 13 bases between. Looked up from germline, CDR1 is SEHNR and CDR2 is FQNEAQ (reference sequence). CDR3 size: 13 residues. The CDR3 here is CASSFTERKEAFF. CDR3 nucleotides: TGTGCCAGCAGCTTCACAGAACGAAAGGAAGCTTTCTTT.